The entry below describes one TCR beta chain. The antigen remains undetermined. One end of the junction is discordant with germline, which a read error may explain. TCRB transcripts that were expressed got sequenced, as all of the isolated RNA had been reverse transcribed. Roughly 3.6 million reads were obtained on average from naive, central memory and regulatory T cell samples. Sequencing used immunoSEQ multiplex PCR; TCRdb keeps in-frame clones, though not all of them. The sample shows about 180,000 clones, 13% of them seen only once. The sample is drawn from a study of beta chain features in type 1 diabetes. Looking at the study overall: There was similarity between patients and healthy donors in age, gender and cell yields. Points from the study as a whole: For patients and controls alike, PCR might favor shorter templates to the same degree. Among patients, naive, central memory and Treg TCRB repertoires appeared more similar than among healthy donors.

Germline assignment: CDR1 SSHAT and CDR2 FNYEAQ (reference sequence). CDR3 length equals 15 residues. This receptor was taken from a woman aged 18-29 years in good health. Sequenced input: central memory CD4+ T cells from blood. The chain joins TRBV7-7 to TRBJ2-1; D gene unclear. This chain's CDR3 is CASSPGATPYNEQFF. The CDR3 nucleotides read TGTGCTAGCAGTCCCGGCGCGACTCCGTACAATGAGCAGTTCTTC. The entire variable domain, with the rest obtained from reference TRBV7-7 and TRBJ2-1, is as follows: GAGVSQSPRYKVTKRGQDVTLRCDPISSHATLYWYQQALGQGPEFLTYFNYEAQPDKSGLPSDRFSAERPEGSISTLTIQRTEQRDSAMYRCASSPGATPYNEQFFGPGTRLTVL.